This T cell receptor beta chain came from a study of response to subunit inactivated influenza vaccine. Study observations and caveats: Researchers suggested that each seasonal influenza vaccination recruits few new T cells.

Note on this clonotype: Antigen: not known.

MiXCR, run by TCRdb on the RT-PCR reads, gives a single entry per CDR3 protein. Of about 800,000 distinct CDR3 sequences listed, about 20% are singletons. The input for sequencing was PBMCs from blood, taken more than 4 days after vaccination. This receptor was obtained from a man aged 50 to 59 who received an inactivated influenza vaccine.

CDR3 DNA sequence: TGTGCCAGCAGTCCGACTACGACCTACAATGAGCAGTTCTTC. Residues: CASSPTTTYNEQFF. The chain is built from TRBV27 and TRBJ2-1; D is possibly TRBD2 (5 bases). Germline loops: CDR1 MNHEY, CDR2 SMNVEV (reference sequence). With 5 bases removed from V and 2 bases from J, the gap between germline ends came to 10 bases. CDR3 length equals 14 residues.